One sample yielded the 30 T cell receptor beta chains listed below, sequenced in a study of prognosis after radiotherapy for stage I lung cancer. The genomic DNA TCR beta CDR3 region underwent two rounds of multiplex PCR. Initially, in first-round PCR, primers specific to each TRBV and TRBJ gene were used. TCRdb passed the multiplex PCR reads through MiXCR, listing each CDR3 protein once. Of roughly 26,000 distinct CDR3 sequences listed, around 30% are singletons. Sequencing was performed on PBMCs, taken before or after stereotactic body radiation therapy (not recorded which). These receptors were taken from a donor aged 50 or older with non-small cell lung cancer.

The chain links TRBV2 to TRBJ2-7, with TRBD1 as a possible D gene (6 bases). V was trimmed by 6 bases and J by 5 bases, leaving 17 bases between them. CDR1 SNHLY and CDR2 FYNNEI come from the germline V gene. The CDR3 covers 14 residues. As DNA, the CDR3 is TGTGCCAGCAGAAACTCCGGGACATCGAACGAGCAGTACTTC. Translation: CASRNSGTSNEQYF.

This clonotype has ten or more counts. The chain links TRBV7-8 to TRBJ2-2; D is perhaps TRBD1 or TRBD2 (5 bases each). V gave up 5 bases and J gave up 5 bases, with 15 bases separating them. The CDR3 runs to 15 residues. Germline assignment: CDR1 SGHVS and CDR2 FQNEAQ. CDR3 in amino acids: CASSPRDDWTGELFF. Written as DNA, the CDR3 is TGTGCCAGCAGCCCAAGGGACGATTGGACCGGGGAGCTGTTTTTT.

This clonotype was picked up many times. The junction departs from the called germline gene at one end, perhaps through a read error. The genes are TRBV13 and TRBJ2-7, with 7 positions matching TRBD1. Germline lookup yields CDR1 PRHDT and CDR2 FYEKMQ (reference sequence). The CDR3 length is 14 residues. CDR3 sequence (DNA): TGTGCTAGCAGCTTAAGACAGGGAGCCTACGAGCAGTACTTC. It specifies CASSLRQGAYEQYF.

The gene calls are TRBV7-3 and TRBJ2-2; 9 bases align to TRBD2. Germline CDR1 SGHTA, CDR2 FQGTGA. The CDR3 totals 16 residues. With 4 bases clipped from V and 4 bases from J, the junction kept 7 bases outside the gene matches. This CDR3 is CASSSSGEGRTGELFF. In DNA form, the CDR3 reads TGTGCCAGCAGCTCTAGCGGGGAGGGGCGCACCGGGGAGCTGTTTTTT.

In this sample, this clonotype turned up many times. The V gene is TRBV18, the J gene TRBJ2-3, with 9 nucleotides matching TRBD1. The CDR3 totals 15 residues. Per the germline V gene, CDR1 is KGHSH and CDR2 is LQKENI. After removal of 6 bases from V and 2 bases from J, the junction contained 6 bases not matched to a gene. The CDR3 nucleotides read TGTGCCAGCTCGTCCACAGGGGGCCTCACAGATACGCAGTATTTT. Protein: CASSSTGGLTDTQYF.

This chain uses TRBV5-1 with TRBJ1-2; 7 bases line up with TRBD1. The CDR3 consists of 15 residues. Germline V gene lookup returns CDR1 SGHRS and CDR2 YFSETQ. Trimming at V came to 0 bases and at J to 7 bases, leaving 9 bases not matched to a gene. The CDR3 sequence is CASSLEDRVEGGYTF. The CDR3 coding sequence is TGCGCCAGCAGCTTGGAAGACAGGGTGGAGGGTGGCTACACCTTC.

V gene TRBV12-3 or TRBV12-4 combines with J gene TRBJ2-2; D is possibly TRBD1 (5 bases). Trimming removed 6 bases from V and 10 bases from J, with 15 bases in between. CDR3 size: 13 residues. CDR3 DNA sequence: TGTGCCAGCAGCCAGAACTGGGGCTTGGAGCTGTTTTTT. This encodes CASSQNWGLELFF.

Comments on this clonotype: With only one base between it and a far larger clone, this is likely a read error. The V gene is TRBV28, the J gene TRBJ2-5; 9 nucleotides align to TRBD1. The J call may be in error: the DNA end matches TRBJ2-1 better. CDR1 and CDR2 (germline): MDHEN, SYDVKM. The CDR3 spans 15 residues. DNA for the CDR3: TGTGCCAGGAGGACCCCGGGACAGGGAAACAATGAGCAGTTCTTC. Encoded protein: CARRTPGQGNNEQFF.

The table lists this clonotype with many counts. CDR3 DNA: TGCAGTGCTTATAGCGGGGGGGGCGGCACCGGGGAGCTGTTTTTT. It specifies CSAYSGGGGTGELFF. The chain employs TRBV20-1 and TRBJ2-2, with 11 bases aligning to TRBD2. CDR3 length: 15 amino acids. V gave up 5 bases and J gave up 4 bases; unmatched junction bases: 6. Germline V gene data show CDR1 as DFQATT and CDR2 as SNEGSKA (reference sequence).

The chain employs TRBV6-2 or TRBV6-3 and TRBJ1-6; D possibly corresponds to TRBD1 (6 bases). Germline V gives CDR1 MNHEY, CDR2 SVGEGT. Trimming shortened V by 8 bases and J by 7 bases, and 18 bases separated the two germline ends. The CDR3 consists of 15 residues. CDR3 residues: CASVNRDMINSPLHF. The CDR3 DNA reads TGTGCCAGCGTTAACCGGGACATGATCAATTCACCCCTCCACTTT.

CDR3 protein: CASSYSPGFEQYF. CDR3 DNA sequence: TGTGCCAGCAGTTACTCACCGGGATTCGAGCAGTACTTC. This chain uses TRBV6-2 or TRBV6-3 with TRBJ2-7; tentative D call: TRBD2 (5 bases). The CDR3 extends over 13 amino acids. V was shortened by 0 bases and J by 6 bases, with 9 bases between the two germline ends. The V gene's germline CDR1 is MNHEY and CDR2 SVGEGT.

This chain uses TRBV18 with TRBJ2-1; D unclear. Trimming left V 3 bases short and J 9 bases short, with 9 bases between. Germline assignment: CDR1 KGHSH and CDR2 LQKENI. The CDR3 consists of 12 residues. CDR3 nucleotides: TGTGCCAGCTCACCGGGTAGAGGTGAGCAGTTCTTC. As protein: CASSPGRGEQFF. Based on the CDR3 plus reference TRBV18 and TRBJ2-1, the full variable domain is NAGVMQNPRHLVRRRGQEARLRCSPMKGHSHVYWYRQLPEEGLKFMVYLQKENIIDESGMPKERFSAEFPKEGPSILRIQQVVRGDSAAYFCASSPGRGEQFFGPGTRLTVL.

This clonotype has a count of ten or more. V is TRBV30 and J is TRBJ1-1, with 7 bases fitting TRBD1. The CDR3 is 14 residues long. V lost 3 bases and J lost 1; bases outside the gene matches: 5. Germline assignment: CDR1 GTSNPN and CDR2 SVGIG (reference sequence). The CDR3 DNA follows: TGTGCCTGGAGACGCCCAGGGGGGAACACTGAAGCTTTCTTT. It codes for CAWRRPGGNTEAFF.

This clonotype was recorded many times. The chain carries TRBV29-1 and TRBJ1-2; a possible D gene is TRBD1 (5 bases). The germline V gene has CDR1 SQVTM and CDR2 ANQGSEA. The CDR3 spans 14 residues. The ends were cut back, 1 base at V and 8 bases at J, with 17 bases in the middle. DNA of the CDR3: TGCAGCGTTGAAGGGGATGAAGGGTGGGGGGGCTACACCTTC. Encoded protein: CSVEGDEGWGGYTF.

This clonotype was observed many times. V is TRBV19 and J is TRBJ1-6; D possibly corresponds to TRBD1 (5 bases). This CDR3 has 14 residues. The V end lost 6 bases, the J end lost 5 bases, and 11 bases lay between the germline ends. Germline loops: CDR1 LNHDA, CDR2 SQIVND (reference sequence). The CDR3 reads CASRRGLNNSPLHF. The CDR3 DNA sequence: TGTGCCAGTAGGAGGGGACTAAATAATTCACCCCTCCACTTT.

This clonotype appeared many times. The J gene is TRBJ2-1, the V gene TRBV4-1; unclear D gene. CDR1 is MGHRA and CDR2 is YSYEKL in the germline V gene. V was cut by 0 bases and J by 1 base, with 10 bases left in between. The CDR3 has 16 amino acids. CDR3 protein: CASSQDLARSYNEQFF. In DNA, the CDR3 is TGCGCCAGCAGCCAAGATCTGGCTAGATCCTACAATGAGCAGTTCTTC.

As concerns this clonotype: Germline and junction disagree at one end, which may indicate a read error. The chain carries TRBV5-1 and TRBJ2-7; 7 nucleotides match TRBD2. Germline CDR1 reads SGHRS; CDR2 reads YFSETQ. The CDR3 is made up of 14 amino acids. CDR3: CASSFGRDYDKQYF. CDR3 in DNA: TGTGCCAGCAGCTTCGGACGGGACTACGACAAGCAGTACTTC. The whole variable domain, filled in from reference TRBV5-1 and TRBJ2-7, reads KAGVTQTPRYLIKTRGQQVTLSCSPISGHRSVSWYQQTPGQGLQFLFEYFSETQRNKGNFPGRFSGRQFSNSRSEMNVSTLELGDSALYLCASSFGRDYDKQYFGPGTRLTVT.

Points on this clonotype: The likely explanation is a read error, given a far larger clone one base away. The chain combines TRBV6-4 with TRBJ1-3; no reliable D call. The CDR3 length is 15 residues. Germline-derived CDR1 and CDR2 are MRHNA and SNTAGT. Here the CDR3 reads CAISAGPNSGNTIYF. The DNA of the CDR3 is TGTGCCATCAGTGCGGGCCCCAACTCTGGAAACACCATATATTTT.

V usage is TRBV19 and J usage is TRBJ1-2, with unresolved D. CDR1 and CDR2 (germline): LNHDA, SQIVND (reference sequence). This CDR3 spans 11 amino acids. V lost 10 bases and J lost 2, with 8 bases in between. CDR3 DNA: TGTGCCACCGAGAGAAACTATGGCTACACCTTC. This translates into CATERNYGYTF.

This clonotype was observed many times. The chain recombines TRBV5-1 with TRBJ2-3; 7 bases match TRBD2. CDR3 size: 16 residues. Per germline, CDR1 SGHRS and CDR2 YFSETQ. V was pared by 0 bases and J by 6 bases, with 10 bases of the junction left unmatched. In DNA form, the CDR3 reads TGCGCCAGCAGCTTGGCCGTCGGGGGGACGCCGGATACGCAGTATTTT. This codes for CASSLAVGGTPDTQYF.

A note on this clonotype: A much larger clonotype is one base distant, so this may be a read error. V gene TRBV10-3 combines with J gene TRBJ1-3; no clear D. The V gene's germline CDR1 is ENHRY and CDR2 SYGVKD. The CDR3 covers 15 residues. Trimming pared 6 bases from V and 0 bases from J, leaving 12 bases between. CDR3: CAIRPQGPSGNTIYF. The DNA for the CDR3 is TGTGCCATCAGACCTCAAGGTCCCTCTGGAAACACCATATATTTT.

This clonotype has a count of ten or more. This sequence joins TRBV5-6 and TRBJ1-2; 7 bases fit TRBD1. There are 12 residues in the CDR3. After removal of 4 bases from V and 7 bases from J, the junction contained 4 bases not matched to a gene. Germline V gives CDR1 SGHDT, CDR2 YYEEEE. The CDR3 protein is CASSQGGFGYTF. The CDR3 DNA reads TGTGCCAGCAGCCAGGGGGGATTTGGCTACACCTTC.

This clonotype was seen repeatedly, ten times or more. The chain combines TRBV5-4 with TRBJ1-2; TRBD1 is a possible D gene (6 bases). The length of the CDR3 is 15 residues. V was shortened by 2 bases and J by 4 bases, with 15 bases between the two germline ends. Germline CDR1 SGHNT, CDR2 YYREEE (reference sequence). The CDR3 loop is CASSLGSGQSYGYTF. As DNA, the CDR3 is TGTGCCAGCAGCTTAGGATCGGGACAATCCTATGGCTACACCTTC.

This clonotype was found many times. This chain connects TRBV20-1 to TRBJ2-1; D may be TRBD1 (6 bases). Germline assignment: CDR1 DFQATT and CDR2 SNEGSKA (reference sequence). The CDR3 consists of 13 residues. V lost 2 bases to trimming and J lost 7 bases, with 12 bases between them. The CDR3 sequence is CSARWDISNEQFF. The DNA of the CDR3 is TGCAGTGCTAGATGGGACATAAGTAATGAGCAGTTCTTC.

This clonotype was seen many times. J is TRBJ2-7 and V is TRBV25-1; tentative D call: TRBD2 (5 bases). The V and J ends lost 4 bases and 3 bases respectively, with 13 bases between them. Germline lookup yields CDR1 MGHDK and CDR2 SYGVNS. The CDR3 length is 14 residues. The CDR3 DNA reads as TGTGCCAGCAGTGTTGGAGGTTTTTTCTACGAGCAGTACTTC. Translating it yields CASSVGGFFYEQYF.

This clonotype has at least ten counts. The J gene is TRBJ2-5, the V gene TRBV5-1; possibly TRBD1 for D (5 bases). CDR1 SGHRS and CDR2 YFSETQ come from the germline V gene. CDR3 size: 13 residues. Trimming took 5 bases from V and 5 from J, leaving 13 bases between them. The CDR3 here is CASRRQGRETQYF. CDR3 nucleotides: TGCGCCAGCAGGCGTCAGGGTCGGGAGACCCAGTACTTC. Using reference TRBV5-1 and TRBJ2-5 for the parts outside the CDR3, the full variable domain is KAGVTQTPRYLIKTRGQQVTLSCSPISGHRSVSWYQQTPGQGLQFLFEYFSETQRNKGNFPGRFSGRQFSNSRSEMNVSTLELGDSALYLCASRRQGRETQYFGPGTRLLVL.

Remarks on this clonotype: A single base is all that separates this from a far larger clone, so a read error is likely. The rearrangement uses TRBV7-3 and TRBJ2-2; D not resolved. The CDR3 is 15 residues long. The V gene's germline CDR1 is SGHTA and CDR2 FQGTGA. CDR3: CTSTSWGRETGELFF. The CDR3 DNA reads as TGTACCAGCACCTCATGGGGAAGGGAAACCGGGGAGCTGTTTTTT.

This clonotype was counted ten times or more. The rearrangement uses TRBV20-1 and TRBJ1-2; no definite D call. V dropped 0 bases and J dropped 1 base, with 3 bases sitting between them. Germline CDR1 and CDR2: DFQATT and SNEGSKA (reference sequence). This CDR3 region has 12 residues. The DNA for the CDR3 is TGCAGTGCTAGAGATCATAACTATGGCTACACCTTC. It codes for CSARDHNYGYTF.

As regards this clonotype: A much larger clone differs from this one at a single base, so this may be a read error. The conserved closing phenylalanine or tryptophan is absent in this CDR3, likely reflecting a read error. The rearrangement links TRBV3-1 to TRBJ2-7, with 7 bases that match TRBD2. Germline CDR1 LGHDT, CDR2 YNNKEL (reference sequence). The CDR3 sequence is 15 residues long. V lost 2 bases, J lost 2 bases, and 6 bases stayed unmatched. This CDR3 reads CASSQLPSGAYEQYS. The CDR3 nucleotides read TGTGCCAGCAGCCAACTCCCTAGCGGAGCCTACGAGCAGTACTCC.

V usage is TRBV7-9 and J usage is TRBJ2-5; TRBD2 matches 9 bases. Trimming removed 5 bases from V and 5 bases from J; junction bases left unmatched: 6. Germline-derived CDR1 and CDR2 are SEHNR and FQNEAQ (reference sequence). The CDR3 has 14 residues. The CDR3 DNA follows: TGTGCCAGCAGCCCTCCTAGCGGGGCCGAGACCCAGTACTTC. This encodes CASSPPSGAETQYF.